This TCR beta chain was sequenced in a study of blood T cell repertoires in COVID-19. Study in general: PBMCs, B-cell-depleted T cells, or T cells were the source of the cDNA or gDNA that made up the material.

Germline CDR1 SNHLY, CDR2 FYNNEI. The CDR3 covers 13 residues. This clone was observed a single time. One end of the junction is discordant with germline, which a read error may explain. The assay was immunoSEQ multiplex PCR, and TCRdb's table has in-frame clones only and misses some. Of about 140,000 clones in the sample, around three quarters are singletons; the top ten hold approximately 3.6%. The sequence was obtained from a man aged 55-75 years with acute or convalescent COVID-19. Sequencing was performed on peripheral blood. The chain couples TRBV2 to TRBJ2-7, with D maybe TRBD2 (5 bases). This chain's CDR3 is CASSAPAGNYFLF. The CDR3 DNA reads as TGTGCCAGCAGTGCTCCTGCCGGGAACTACTTTCTCTTC.